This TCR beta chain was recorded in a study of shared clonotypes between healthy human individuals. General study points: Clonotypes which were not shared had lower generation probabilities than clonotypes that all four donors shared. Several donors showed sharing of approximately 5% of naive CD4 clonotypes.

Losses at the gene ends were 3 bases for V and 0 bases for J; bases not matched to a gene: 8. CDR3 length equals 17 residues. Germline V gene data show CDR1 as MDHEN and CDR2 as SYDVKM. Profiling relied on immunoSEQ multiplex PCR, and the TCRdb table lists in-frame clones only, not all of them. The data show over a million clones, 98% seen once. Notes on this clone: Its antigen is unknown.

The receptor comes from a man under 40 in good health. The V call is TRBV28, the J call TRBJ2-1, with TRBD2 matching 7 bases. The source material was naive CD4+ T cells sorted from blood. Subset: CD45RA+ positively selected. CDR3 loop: CASSFPRRGSSYNEQFF. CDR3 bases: TGTGCCAGCAGTTTCCCCCGGCGGGGGAGCTCCTACAATGAGCAGTTCTTC.